This T cell receptor beta chain was identified in a study of blood T cell repertoires in COVID-19. Overall study context: The samples span acute and convalescent COVID-19 from the United States, Italy and Spain. The analysed material was cDNA or gDNA that came from T cells, B-cell-depleted T cells, or PBMCs.

Study processing details: Estimation of nucleated cell counts relied on the amplification of reference gene primers. Data came from immunoSEQ multiplex PCR; TCRdb stores just in-frame clones and leaves some out. From that table come the V and J calls and clone size; the DNA was used to work out D and trimming. The sample records about 60,000 clones, around 80% being singletons. Patients in Seattle were enrolled during active infection, then followed longitudinally. V dropped 6 bases and J dropped 4; count of bases not matched to a gene: 4. This CDR3 has 15 amino acids. Germline CDR1 reads MNHEY; CDR2 reads SMNVEV (reference sequence).

This clonotype was obtained from a man aged 25-40 years with COVID-19, enrolled during active disease. The chain carries TRBV27 and TRBJ1-6, with TRBD1 identical over 9 bases. The sequencing input was peripheral blood. The CDR3 DNA sequence: TGTGCCAGCAGGGCCGGGACAGGGTATAATTCACCCCTCCACTTT. Translating gives CASRAGTGYNSPLHF.